One and the same sample provided the 25 T cell receptor beta chains below, sequenced in a study of Graves' ophthalmopathy and Graves' hyperthyroidism. The authors amplified TCR beta CDR3 regions from RNA transcripts. The workflow started with a first-round RT-PCR run with HTBI primers and then moved on to a second-round multiplex PCR. TCRdb reprocessed the multiplex PCR reads with MiXCR, giving one entry per CDR3 protein. The top ten clones hold 7.1% of a sample with hundreds of thousands of distinct CDR3 sequences, about 20% of them seen once. Input material: peripheral blood. The receptors come from a woman aged 18 to 35 with stable Graves' hyperthyroidism. Some clones in this sample may be carry-over from other donors' samples.

At least ten counts were recorded for this clonotype. The chain links TRBV6-1 to TRBJ2-7; weak D call: TRBD2 (5 bases). This CDR3 contains 13 residues. V dropped 4 bases and J dropped 3 bases, with 10 bases sitting between them. In germline, CDR1 is MNHNS, CDR2 SASEGT. The CDR3 is CASSGERIYEQYF. In DNA form, the CDR3 reads TGTGCCAGCAGTGGGGAGCGGATCTACGAGCAGTACTTC.

The chain combines TRBV12-3 or TRBV12-4 with TRBJ1-5, with a possible D match to TRBD1 (5 bases). Between the trimmed V and J ends, which lost 6 bases and 5 bases, there was a span of 20 bases. The CDR3 loop spans 16 amino acids. DNA for the CDR3: TGTGCCAGCAGCCTAGTCGGGACTCGAGGGGATCAGCCCCAGCATTTT. As protein: CASSLVGTRGDQPQHF.

This clonotype was counted many times. The chain recombines TRBV7-9 with TRBJ2-7; a weak D match, TRBD1 (5 bases). The germline V gene has CDR1 SEHNR and CDR2 FQNEAQ (reference sequence). V dropped 4 bases and J dropped 6 bases, with 10 bases sitting between them. The CDR3 has 12 residues. The CDR3 nucleotides are TGTGCCAGCAGCTCAGGGTCGGGCGAGCAGTACTTC. Protein product: CASSSGSGEQYF.

The chain has TRBV5-1 and TRBJ2-2; 13 bases are a match to TRBD2. The length of the CDR3 is 22 residues. Germline CDR1 and CDR2: SGHRS and YFSETQ. The V and J ends lost 0 bases and 6 bases, in that order; junction bases with no gene match: 20. The CDR3 DNA reads TGCGCCAGCAGCTTGGTCTCTTCTACTAGCGGGAGGGCTATGTCTAGATCCGGGGAGCTGTTTTTT. Translation gives CASSLVSSTSGRAMSRSGELFF.

This chain joins TRBV28 and TRBJ1-3; D possibly corresponds to TRBD1 (6 bases). The length of the CDR3 is 14 residues. Germline loops: CDR1 MDHEN, CDR2 SYDVKM. Deletions cut 6 bases from V and 4 bases from J, with 13 bases between. The CDR3 loop reads CASSADDRGNTIYF. The CDR3 nucleotides read TGTGCCAGCAGCGCTGACGACAGGGGAAACACCATATATTTT. Full variable domain (rest looked up from reference TRBV28 and TRBJ1-3): DVKVTQSSRYLVKRTGEKVFLECVQDMDHENMFWYRQDPGLGLRLIYFSYDVKMKEKGDIPEGYSVSREKKERFSLILESASTNQTSMYLCASSADDRGNTIYFGEGSWLTVV.

The J gene is TRBJ1-5, the V gene TRBV2, with a tentative D call TRBD1 (6 bases). Per the germline V gene, CDR1 is SNHLY and CDR2 is FYNNEI. This CDR3 has 15 amino acids. V lost 5 bases, J lost 3 bases, and 14 bases lay in between. CDR3 bases: TGTGCCAGCAGTTACCGGGACACGAACAATCAGCCCCAGCATTTT. It codes for CASSYRDTNNQPQHF.

This clonotype was counted at least ten times. The chain recombines TRBV12-3 or TRBV12-4 with TRBJ1-1; 7 nucleotides agree with TRBD1. The CDR3 length is 12 residues. V shed 7 bases and J 8 bases; nucleotides not matched to a gene: 7. The CDR3 protein is CASTEQGWEAFF. Written as DNA, the CDR3 is TGTGCCAGCACAGAACAGGGGTGGGAAGCTTTCTTT.

The J gene is TRBJ1-2, the V gene TRBV6-1, with a weak D call TRBD1 (5 bases). The CDR3 length is 15 residues. Trimming removed 3 bases at V and 2 bases at J, with 13 bases between. Germline CDR1 reads MNHNS; CDR2 reads SASEGT. DNA for the CDR3: TGTGCCAGCAGTGATATCGTTGAGGGGAACTATGGCTACACCTTC. This translates into CASSDIVEGNYGYTF.

The sample holds many counts of this clonotype. J is TRBJ1-5 and V is TRBV28, with TRBD1 matching 8 bases. The V gene's germline CDR1 is MDHEN and CDR2 SYDVKM. This CDR3 region has 16 residues. V was pared by 5 bases and J by 0 bases, with 6 bases of the junction left unmatched. CDR3 bases: TGTGCCAGCAGTCCACGGACAGGGTATAGCAATCAGCCCCAGCATTTT. It yields the protein CASSPRTGYSNQPQHF.

The chain has TRBV28 and TRBJ2-7; 11 bases are shared with TRBD2. This CDR3 contains 15 residues. V was pared by 7 bases and J by 2 bases, with 7 bases of the junction left unmatched. The germline gives CDR1 MDHEN, CDR2 SYDVKM. CDR3 region: CASKTISGRAYEQYF. The CDR3 region has the DNA TGTGCCAGCAAAACGATTAGCGGGAGGGCCTACGAGCAGTACTTC. Supplemented by reference TRBV28 and TRBJ2-7, the full variable domain reads DVKVTQSSRYLVKRTGEKVFLECVQDMDHENMFWYRQDPGLGLRLIYFSYDVKMKEKGDIPEGYSVSREKKERFSLILESASTNQTSMYLCASKTISGRAYEQYFGPGTRLTVT.

This clonotype was seen repeatedly, ten times or more. V usage is TRBV20-1 and J usage is TRBJ1-2, with D tentatively TRBD1 (5 bases). The V gene lost 5 bases and the J gene lost 7 bases, with 20 bases spanning the gap. Germline CDR1 and CDR2: DFQATT and SNEGSKA (reference sequence). The CDR3 length is 14 residues. CDR3 loop: CSAGRDFLGSGYTF. CDR3 coding DNA: TGCAGTGCTGGACGGGACTTCCTAGGCAGTGGCTACACCTTC.

The chain uses TRBV4-1 and TRBJ2-7; 7 nucleotides match TRBD1. The CDR3 is 16 residues long. The germline gives CDR1 MGHRA, CDR2 YSYEKL. The junction had 8 bases not matched to a gene; V was cut back by 3 bases and J by 0 bases. CDR3: CASSHQRQGVSYEQYF. The CDR3 DNA follows: TGCGCCAGCAGCCACCAACGACAGGGCGTCTCCTACGAGCAGTACTTC.

The sample holds a few counts of this clonotype. V is TRBV12-3 or TRBV12-4 and J is TRBJ1-3; TRBD1 aligns across 9 bases. The J segment lost 0 bases and the V segment lost 4 bases, leaving 10 bases of the junction unmatched. This CDR3 comprises 18 residues. The CDR3 DNA reads TGTGCCAGCAGTTCACCCGGGACAGGGTTTCTCTCTGGAAACACCATATATTTT. Translated: CASSSPGTGFLSGNTIYF.

On this clonotype: A much larger clonotype is one base distant, so this may be a read error. The gene calls are TRBV12-3 or TRBV12-4 and TRBJ2-4; 7 positions match TRBD1. The V gene end was trimmed by 6 bases and the J gene end by 6 bases; junction bases not matched to a gene: 11. The CDR3 sequence is 15 residues long. DNA for the CDR3: TGTGCCAGCAGGAAGAGAGGGGGCTTGGGAAACATTCAGTACTTC. Protein: CASRKRGGLGNIQYF.

This clonotype was found once. This chain uses TRBV7-2 with TRBJ1-2; D is unclear. Germline CDR1 SGHTA, CDR2 FQGNSA. The CDR3 runs to 15 residues. V lost 0 bases and J lost 0, with 8 bases in between. The CDR3 DNA is TGTGCCAGCAGCTTAGCTTCAGGAGCTAACTATGGCTACACCTTC. Protein sequence: CASSLASGANYGYTF.

V usage is TRBV7-2 and J usage is TRBJ2-5; D remains ambiguous. With 7 bases removed from V and 2 bases from J, the gap between germline ends came to 14 bases. Germline CDR1 is SGHTA and CDR2 is FQGNSA. The CDR3 extends over 14 amino acids. The CDR3 sequence is CASKSANGQETQYF. The CDR3 DNA reads as TGTGCCAGCAAGTCTGCCAACGGGCAAGAGACCCAGTACTTC.

This clonotype was seen repeatedly, ten times or more. The rearrangement uses TRBV10-3 and TRBJ2-6; tentative D call: TRBD1 (5 bases). Germline V gene data show CDR1 as ENHRY and CDR2 as SYGVKD. The CDR3 is 16 residues long. V was shortened by 3 bases and J by 4 bases, with 13 bases between the two germline ends. The CDR3 coding sequence is TGTGCCATCAGTGATACAGGCGCGTACGGGGCCAACGTCCTGACTTTC. Encoded protein: CAISDTGAYGANVLTF.

The rearrangement uses TRBV24-1 and TRBJ2-7, with 8 bases fitting TRBD2. Germline V gene data show CDR1 as KGHDR and CDR2 as SFDVKD. J lost 3 bases, V lost 7 bases, and 10 bases had no gene match. The CDR3 is made up of 15 amino acids. The CDR3 bases are TGTGCCACCAGCGGGGGGGAATATGCGTTCTACGAGCAGTACTTC. The encoded protein is CATSGGEYAFYEQYF.

At least ten counts were recorded for this clonotype. The genes are TRBV14 and TRBJ1-1; 8 nucleotides align to TRBD1. CDR3 length: 15 amino acids. The V gene end was trimmed by 0 bases and the J gene end by 5 bases; junction bases not matched to a gene: 5. In germline, CDR1 is SGHDN, CDR2 FVKESK. The CDR3: CASSQDWTGRTEAFF. The CDR3 nucleotides read TGTGCCAGCAGCCAAGATTGGACAGGGAGAACTGAAGCTTTCTTT.

This clonotype was picked up a small number of times. V is TRBV11-1 and J is TRBJ1-3; no definite D call. The CDR3 is made up of 17 amino acids. V was pared by 3 bases and J by 0 bases, with 15 bases between. Germline V gives CDR1 SGHAT, CDR2 FQDESV (reference sequence). Written as DNA, the CDR3 is TGTGCCAGCAGCTTGAGCCCCTCGGCAAGCTCTGGAAACACCATATATTTT. Its protein product is CASSLSPSASSGNTIYF.

This clonotype came up once. This chain uses TRBV15 with TRBJ1-1, with 9 bases fitting TRBD1. Trimming took 1 base from V and 5 from J; bases not matched to a gene: 11. The CDR3 sequence is 17 residues long. CDR1 and CDR2 (germline): LNHNV, YYDKDF (reference sequence). The CDR3, as DNA: TGTGCCACCAGCAGAGGCGACAACAGGGGGCGAGTAACTGAAGCTTTCTTT. Protein product: CATSRGDNRGRVTEAFF.

Many counts were recorded for this clonotype. The chain is built from TRBV2 and TRBJ1-2; 7 nucleotides align to TRBD1. V shed 6 bases, J shed 7 bases, and the junction held 8 bases outside the gene matches. Germline CDR1 is SNHLY and CDR2 is FYNNEI. This CDR3 has 13 amino acids. In DNA form, the CDR3 reads TGTGCCAGCAGACCCGACAGGGTGCCTGGCTACACCTTC. As protein: CASRPDRVPGYTF.

This clonotype has ten or more counts. V and J are TRBV2 and TRBJ1-1, with a possible D match to TRBD1 (5 bases). The CDR3 has 14 residues. Germline CDR1 SNHLY, CDR2 FYNNEI. Trimming stripped 4 bases from V and 0 bases from J, with 9 bases between. CDR3 bases: TGTGCCAGCAGTGGACAGTCAATGAACACTGAAGCTTTCTTT. It translates to CASSGQSMNTEAFF.

This clonotype was observed once. It may be a read error: a sequence one base away is much more abundant. V and J are TRBV6-2 or TRBV6-3 and TRBJ2-4, with 8 bases identical to TRBD1. The germline gives CDR1 MNHEY, CDR2 SVGEGT. The CDR3 extends over 15 amino acids. CDR3 residues: CSSSKDRAAKNIQYF. Written as DNA, the CDR3 is TGTTCCAGCAGTAAGGACAGGGCGGCCAAAAACATTCAGTACTTC.

This clonotype was detected ten times or more. The chain recombines TRBV6-5 with TRBJ1-6; tentatively, D is TRBD1 (5 bases). This CDR3 contains 15 residues. V gave up 0 bases and J gave up 8 bases, with 11 bases separating them. The V gene's germline CDR1 is MNHEY and CDR2 SVGAGI. DNA of the CDR3: TGTGCCAGCAGTTACTCGGGGGATTGGTATTCACCCCTCCACTTT. Protein: CASSYSGDWYSPLHF.